The sequence of this T cell receptor (beta chain) was determined in a study of CD8 T cells in Susac syndrome. V was pared by 5 bases and J by 3 bases, with 16 bases between. Germline CDR1 and CDR2: SGHAT and FQNNGV. CDR3 length equals 15 residues. The RNA input was about 0.5 to 1 ug, and it was reverse transcribed with random hexamers. TCRdb re-called the immunoSEQ multiplex PCR reads with MiXCR, one entry per CDR3 protein. The profile covers approximately 190,000 distinct CDR3 sequences, with just under 95% appearing a single time and less than 0.2% taken by the ten largest. Sequencing was performed on CD8+ T cells from PBMCs. The receptor comes from a human donor with Susac syndrome. The J gene is TRBJ1-2, the V gene TRBV11-2; D remains unclear. CDR3 nucleotides: TGTGCCAGCAGCCCCCTTACTGGCAGGCACTATGGCTACACCTTC. The encoded protein is CASSPLTGRHYGYTF.